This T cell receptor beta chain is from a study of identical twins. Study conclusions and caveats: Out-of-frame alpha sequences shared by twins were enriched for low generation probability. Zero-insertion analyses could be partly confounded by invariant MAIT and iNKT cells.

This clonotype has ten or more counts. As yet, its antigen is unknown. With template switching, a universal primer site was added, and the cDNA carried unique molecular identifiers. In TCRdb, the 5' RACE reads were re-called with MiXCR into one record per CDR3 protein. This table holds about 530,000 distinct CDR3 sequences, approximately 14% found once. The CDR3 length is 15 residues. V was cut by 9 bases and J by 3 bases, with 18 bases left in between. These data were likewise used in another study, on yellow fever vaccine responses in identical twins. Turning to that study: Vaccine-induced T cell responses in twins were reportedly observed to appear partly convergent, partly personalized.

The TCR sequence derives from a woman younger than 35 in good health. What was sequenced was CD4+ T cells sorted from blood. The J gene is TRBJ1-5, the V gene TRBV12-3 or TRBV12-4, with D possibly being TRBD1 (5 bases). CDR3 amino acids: CASRTQGFSNQPQHF. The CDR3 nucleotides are TGTGCCAGTCGGACCCAGGGTTTTTCCAATCAGCCCCAGCATTTT.